One T cell receptor (beta chain) is described in this entry. These data belong to a study of blood T cell repertoires in COVID-19. Trimming removed 1 base from V and 0 bases from J, with 11 bases in between. Germline CDR1 SGDLS, CDR2 YYNGEE. The CDR3 is 17 residues long. The data were produced by immunoSEQ multiplex PCR, yet TCRdb's version contains in-frame clones alone and is incomplete. The sample contains hundreds of thousands of clones, roughly 87% of which appear only once. The sequence was collected from a man aged 55 to 69 who had recovered from COVID-19. The rearrangement joins TRBV9 to TRBJ2-6; possibly TRBD1 for D (5 bases). Sequences were obtained from peripheral blood. CDR3 sequence: CASSVNDSPSGANVLTF. CDR3 in DNA: TGTGCCAGCAGCGTAAATGACAGTCCCTCTGGGGCCAACGTCCTGACTTTC. Variable domain in full (rest from reference TRBV9 and TRBJ2-6): DSGVTQTPKHLITATGQRVTLRCSPRSGDLSVYWYQQSLDQGLQFLIQYYNGEERAKGNILERFSAQQFPDLHSELNLSSLELGDSALYFCASSVNDSPSGANVLTFGAGSRLTVL.